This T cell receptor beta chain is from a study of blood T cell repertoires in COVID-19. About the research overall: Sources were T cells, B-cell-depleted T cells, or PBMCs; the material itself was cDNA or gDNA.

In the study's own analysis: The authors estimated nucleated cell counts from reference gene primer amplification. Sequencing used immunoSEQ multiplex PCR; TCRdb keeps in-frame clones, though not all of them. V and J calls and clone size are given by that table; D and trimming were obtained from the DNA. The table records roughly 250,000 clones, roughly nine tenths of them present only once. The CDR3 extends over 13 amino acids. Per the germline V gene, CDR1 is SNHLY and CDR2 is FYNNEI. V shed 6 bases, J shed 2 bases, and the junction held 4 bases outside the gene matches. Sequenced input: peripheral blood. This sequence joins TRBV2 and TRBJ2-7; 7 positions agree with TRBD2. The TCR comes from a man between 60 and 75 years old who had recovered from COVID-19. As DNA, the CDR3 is TGTGCCAGCAGGGCGGGACTAACCTACGAGCAGTACTTC. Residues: CASRAGLTYEQYF.